This TCR beta chain was identified during a study of T cells in localized non-small cell lung cancer. Produced via immunoSEQ multiplex PCR; TCRdb's table is partial and in-frame only. The data show about 21,000 clones, more than 75% seen once. This clone has a handful of counts. The length of the CDR3 is 15 residues. The germline CDR1 and CDR2 sequences are SGDLS and YYNGEE. V lost 0 bases, J lost 3 bases, and 10 bases lay in between. This sequence joins TRBV9 and TRBJ2-1; weak D call: TRBD1 (6 bases). This TCR came from a woman between 40 and 69 years old with stage II squamous cell lung carcinoma. This material consisted of PBMCs, taken before any cancer treatment. CDR3 sequence: CASSVGTVLYNEQFF. The CDR3 coding sequence is TGTGCCAGCAGCGTAGGGACAGTCCTCTACAATGAGCAGTTCTTC.